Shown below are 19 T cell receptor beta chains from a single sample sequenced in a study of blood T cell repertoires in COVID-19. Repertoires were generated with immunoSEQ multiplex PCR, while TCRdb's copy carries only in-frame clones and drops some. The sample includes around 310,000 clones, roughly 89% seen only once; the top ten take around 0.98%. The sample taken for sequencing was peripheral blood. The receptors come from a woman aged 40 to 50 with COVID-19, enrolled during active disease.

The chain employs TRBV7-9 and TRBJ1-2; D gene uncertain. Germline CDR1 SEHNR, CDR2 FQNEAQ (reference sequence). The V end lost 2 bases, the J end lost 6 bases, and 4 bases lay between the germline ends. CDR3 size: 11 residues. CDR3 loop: CASSLLNGYTF. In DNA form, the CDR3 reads TGTGCCAGCAGCTTATTAAATGGCTACACCTTC.

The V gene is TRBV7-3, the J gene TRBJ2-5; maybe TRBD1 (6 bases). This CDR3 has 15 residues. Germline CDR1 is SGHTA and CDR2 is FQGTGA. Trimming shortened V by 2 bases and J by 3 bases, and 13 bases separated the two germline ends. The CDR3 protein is CASSLQTGREETQYF. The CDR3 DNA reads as TGTGCCAGCAGCTTACAGACAGGACGAGAAGAGACCCAGTACTTC. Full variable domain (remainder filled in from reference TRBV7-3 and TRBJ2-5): GAGVSQTPSNKVTEKGKYVELRCDPISGHTALYWYRQSLGQGPEFLIYFQGTGAADDSGLPNDRFFAVRPEGSVSTLKIQRTERGDSAVYLCASSLQTGREETQYFGPGTRLLVL.

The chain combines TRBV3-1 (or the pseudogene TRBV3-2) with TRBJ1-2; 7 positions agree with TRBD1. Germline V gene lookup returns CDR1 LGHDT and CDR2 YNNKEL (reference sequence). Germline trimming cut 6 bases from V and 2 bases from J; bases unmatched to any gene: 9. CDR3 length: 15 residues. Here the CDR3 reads CASRRQGGKNYGYTF. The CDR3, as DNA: TGTGCCAGCAGGCGCCAAGGGGGCAAGAACTATGGCTACACCTTC.

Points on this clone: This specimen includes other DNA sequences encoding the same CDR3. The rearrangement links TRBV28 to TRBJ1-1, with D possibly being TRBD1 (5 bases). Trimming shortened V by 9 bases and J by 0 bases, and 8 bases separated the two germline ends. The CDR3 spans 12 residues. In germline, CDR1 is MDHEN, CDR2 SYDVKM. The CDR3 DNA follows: TGTGCCAGTGGGGGGATGAACACTGAAGCTTTCTTT. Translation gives CASGGMNTEAFF.

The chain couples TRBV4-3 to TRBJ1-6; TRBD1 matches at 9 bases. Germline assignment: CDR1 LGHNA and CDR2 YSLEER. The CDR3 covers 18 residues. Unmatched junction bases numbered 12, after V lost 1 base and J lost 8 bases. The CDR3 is CASSQAGGTGKRYSPLHF. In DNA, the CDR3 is TGCGCCAGCAGCCAAGCTGGGGGGACAGGGAAGAGATATTCACCCCTCCACTTT.

CDR3 DNA sequence: TGTGCCAGCAGTCCGGGGACTAGCGATAACACAGATACGCAGTATTTT. Translating gives CASSPGTSDNTDTQYF. The chain has TRBV2 and TRBJ2-3; TRBD2 agrees at 10 bases. The V and J ends lost 5 bases and 2 bases, in that order; junction bases with no gene match: 7. Germline V gives CDR1 SNHLY, CDR2 FYNNEI. The CDR3 runs 16 residues.

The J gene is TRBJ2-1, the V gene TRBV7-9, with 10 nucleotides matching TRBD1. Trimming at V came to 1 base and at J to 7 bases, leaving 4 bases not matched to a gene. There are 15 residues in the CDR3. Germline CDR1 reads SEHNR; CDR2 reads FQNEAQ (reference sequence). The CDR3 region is CASSLEGQGRNEQFF. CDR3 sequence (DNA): TGTGCCAGCAGCTTAGAGGGACAGGGGCGAAATGAGCAGTTCTTC.

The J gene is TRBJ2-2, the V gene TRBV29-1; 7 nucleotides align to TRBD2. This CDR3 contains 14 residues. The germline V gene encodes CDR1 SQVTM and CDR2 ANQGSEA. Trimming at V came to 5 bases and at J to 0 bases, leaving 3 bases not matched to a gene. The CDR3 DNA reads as TGCAGCGTTAAGCGGGAAGCGAACACCGGGGAGCTGTTTTTT. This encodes CSVKREANTGELFF.

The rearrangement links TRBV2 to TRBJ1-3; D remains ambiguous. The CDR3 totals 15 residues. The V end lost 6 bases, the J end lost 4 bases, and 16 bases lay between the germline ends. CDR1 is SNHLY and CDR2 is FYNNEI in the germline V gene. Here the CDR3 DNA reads TGTGCCAGCAGCCCTCCGGGGTGGGAAGGAAACACCATATATTTT. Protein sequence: CASSPPGWEGNTIYF.

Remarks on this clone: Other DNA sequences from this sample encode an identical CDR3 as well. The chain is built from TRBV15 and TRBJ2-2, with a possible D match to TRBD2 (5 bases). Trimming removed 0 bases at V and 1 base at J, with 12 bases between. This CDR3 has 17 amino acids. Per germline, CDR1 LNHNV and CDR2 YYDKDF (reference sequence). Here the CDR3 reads CATSRDRVGVNTGELFF. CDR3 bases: TGTGCCACCAGCAGAGATCGAGTCGGGGTGAACACCGGGGAGCTGTTTTTT.

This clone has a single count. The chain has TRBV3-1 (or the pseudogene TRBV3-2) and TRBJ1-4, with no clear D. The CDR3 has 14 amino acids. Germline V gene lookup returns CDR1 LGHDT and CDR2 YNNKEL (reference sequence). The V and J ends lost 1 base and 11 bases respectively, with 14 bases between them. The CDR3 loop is CASSQVTGSGKLFF. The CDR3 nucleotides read TGTGCCAGCAGCCAAGTTACGGGCTCGGGGAAACTGTTTTTT.

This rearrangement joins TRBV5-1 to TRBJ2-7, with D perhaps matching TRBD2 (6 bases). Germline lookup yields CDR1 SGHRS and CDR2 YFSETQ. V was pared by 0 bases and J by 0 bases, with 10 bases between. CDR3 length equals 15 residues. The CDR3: CASSLGGVSSYEQYF. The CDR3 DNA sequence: TGCGCCAGCAGCTTGGGCGGGGTCAGCTCCTACGAGCAGTACTTC.

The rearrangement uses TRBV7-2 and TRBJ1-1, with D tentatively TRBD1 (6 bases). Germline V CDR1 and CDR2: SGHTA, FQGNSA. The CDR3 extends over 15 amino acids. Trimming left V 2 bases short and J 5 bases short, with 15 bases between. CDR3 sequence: CASSLSGALRTEAFF. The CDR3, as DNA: TGTGCCAGCAGCTTATCAGGGGCCCTAAGGACTGAAGCTTTCTTT.

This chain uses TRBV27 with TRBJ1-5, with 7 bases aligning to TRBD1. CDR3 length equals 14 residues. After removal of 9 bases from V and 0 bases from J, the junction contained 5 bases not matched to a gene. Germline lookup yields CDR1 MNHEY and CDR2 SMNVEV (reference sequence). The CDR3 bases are TGTGCCAGTCAAGACAGGGTTAGCAATCAGCCCCAGCATTTT. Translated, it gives CASQDRVSNQPQHF.

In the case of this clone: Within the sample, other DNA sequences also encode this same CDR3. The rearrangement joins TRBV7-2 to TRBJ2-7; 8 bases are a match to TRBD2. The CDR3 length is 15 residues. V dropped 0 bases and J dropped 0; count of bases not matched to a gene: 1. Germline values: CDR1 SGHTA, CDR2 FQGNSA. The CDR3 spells CASSLAAGGSYEQYF. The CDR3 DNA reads TGTGCCAGCAGCTTAGCGGCGGGGGGCTCCTACGAGCAGTACTTC.

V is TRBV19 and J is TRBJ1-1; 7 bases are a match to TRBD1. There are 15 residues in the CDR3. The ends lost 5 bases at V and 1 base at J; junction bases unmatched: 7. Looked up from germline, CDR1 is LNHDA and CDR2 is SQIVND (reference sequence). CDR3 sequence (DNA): TGTGCCAGTAGTGCATACAGGGGCGAGAACACTGAAGCTTTCTTT. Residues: CASSAYRGENTEAFF. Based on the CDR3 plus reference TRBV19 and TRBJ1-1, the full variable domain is DGGITQSPKYLFRKEGQNVTLSCEQNLNHDAMYWYRQDPGQGLRLIYYSQIVNDFQKGDIAEGYSVSREKKESFPLTVTSAQKNPTAFYLCASSAYRGENTEAFFGQGTRLTVV.

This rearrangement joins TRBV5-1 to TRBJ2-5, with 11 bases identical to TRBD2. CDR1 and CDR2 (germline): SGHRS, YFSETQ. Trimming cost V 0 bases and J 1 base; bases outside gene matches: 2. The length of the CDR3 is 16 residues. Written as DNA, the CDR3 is TGCGCCAGCAGCTTGGCGCTAGCGGGGGGCCAAGAGACCCAGTACTTC. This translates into CASSLALAGGQETQYF.

CDR3 nucleotide sequence: TGTGCCAGCTCACCACCCCGACAGATCACCGGGGAGCTGTTTTTT. It encodes CASSPPRQITGELFF. The chain joins TRBV18 to TRBJ2-2, with D perhaps matching TRBD1 (5 bases). The CDR3 runs 15 residues. The V end lost 0 bases, the J end lost 4 bases, and 9 bases lay between the germline ends. Germline V gene data show CDR1 as KGHSH and CDR2 as LQKENI. The variable domain in full, completed from reference TRBV18 and TRBJ2-2, reads NAGVMQNPRHLVRRRGQEARLRCSPMKGHSHVYWYRQLPEEGLKFMVYLQKENIIDESGMPKERFSAEFPKEGPSILRIQQVVRGDSAAYFCASSPPRQITGELFFGEGSRLTVL.

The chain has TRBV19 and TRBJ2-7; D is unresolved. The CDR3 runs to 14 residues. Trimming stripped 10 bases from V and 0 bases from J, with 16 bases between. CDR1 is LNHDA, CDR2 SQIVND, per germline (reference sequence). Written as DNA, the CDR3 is TGTGCCACCGGCCCCGAGGCGAGCTCCTACGAGCAGTACTTC. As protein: CATGPEASSYEQYF.